The present entry profiles one TCR beta chain with its context. This record comes from a study of blood T cell repertoires in COVID-19. Original analysis: Reference gene primer amplification gave estimated nucleated cell counts. TCRdb's copy holds only in-frame clones and misses some; the assay was immunoSEQ multiplex PCR. V and J calls and clone size are as listed in that table; D and trimming were resolved from the DNA. The table records approximately 90,000 clones, around 88% of them present only once. CDR3 size: 13 residues. Germline assignment: CDR1 SGDLS and CDR2 YYNGEE. V was clipped by 4 bases and J by 7 bases, with 9 bases between them.

V gene TRBV9 combines with J gene TRBJ1-6; D perhaps matches TRBD1 (6 bases). The TCR comes from a man aged 55 to 69 with acute or convalescent COVID-19. Input material: peripheral blood. CDR3 loop: CASSTRGNSPLHF. The CDR3 DNA follows: TGTGCCAGCAGCACGAGGGGGAATTCACCCCTCCACTTT.